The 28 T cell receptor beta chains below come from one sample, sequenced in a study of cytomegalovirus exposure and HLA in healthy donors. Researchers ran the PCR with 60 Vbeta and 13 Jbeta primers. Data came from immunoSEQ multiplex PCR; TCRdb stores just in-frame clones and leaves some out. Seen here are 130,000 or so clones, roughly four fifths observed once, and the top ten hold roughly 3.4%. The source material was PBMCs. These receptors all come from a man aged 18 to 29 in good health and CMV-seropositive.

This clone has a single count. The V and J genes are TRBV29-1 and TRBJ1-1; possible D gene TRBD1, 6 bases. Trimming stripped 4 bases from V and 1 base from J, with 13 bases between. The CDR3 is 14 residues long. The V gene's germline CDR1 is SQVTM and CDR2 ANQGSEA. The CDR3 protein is CSVAGRTANTEAFF. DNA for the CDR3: TGCAGCGTTGCTGGAAGGACAGCGAACACTGAAGCTTTCTTT.

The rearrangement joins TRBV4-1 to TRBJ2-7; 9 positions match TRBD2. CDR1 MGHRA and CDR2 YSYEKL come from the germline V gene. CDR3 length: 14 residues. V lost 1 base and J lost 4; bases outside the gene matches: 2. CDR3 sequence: CASSQGTSGYEQYF. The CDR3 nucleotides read TGCGCCAGCAGCCAAGGTACTAGCGGGTACGAGCAGTACTTC.

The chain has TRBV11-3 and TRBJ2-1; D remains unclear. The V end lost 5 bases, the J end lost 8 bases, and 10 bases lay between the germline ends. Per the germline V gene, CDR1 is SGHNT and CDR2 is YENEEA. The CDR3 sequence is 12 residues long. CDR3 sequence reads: CASSLSRDEQFF. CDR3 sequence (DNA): TGTGCCAGCAGCCTGAGCCGCGATGAGCAGTTCTTC.

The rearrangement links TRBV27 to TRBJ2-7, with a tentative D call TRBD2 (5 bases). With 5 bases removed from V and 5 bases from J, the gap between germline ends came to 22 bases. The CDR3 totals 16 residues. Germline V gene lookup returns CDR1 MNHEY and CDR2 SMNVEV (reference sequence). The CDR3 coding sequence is TGTGCCAGCAGTGGGAGAATGGGAACATTCCGCAACGAGCAGTACTTC. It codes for CASSGRMGTFRNEQYF.

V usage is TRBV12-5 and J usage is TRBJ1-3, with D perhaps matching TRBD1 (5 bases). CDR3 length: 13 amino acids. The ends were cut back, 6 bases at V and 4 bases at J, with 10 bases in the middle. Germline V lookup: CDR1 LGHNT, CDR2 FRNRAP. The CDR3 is CASGDIRGNTIYF. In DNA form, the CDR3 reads TGTGCTAGTGGGGACATTCGGGGAAACACCATATATTTT. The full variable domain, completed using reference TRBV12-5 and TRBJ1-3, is DARVTQTPRHKVTEMGQEVTMRCQPILGHNTVFWYRQTMMQGLELLAYFRNRAPLDDSGMPKDRFSAEMPDATLATLKIQPSEPRDSAVYFCASGDIRGNTIYFGEGSWLTVV.

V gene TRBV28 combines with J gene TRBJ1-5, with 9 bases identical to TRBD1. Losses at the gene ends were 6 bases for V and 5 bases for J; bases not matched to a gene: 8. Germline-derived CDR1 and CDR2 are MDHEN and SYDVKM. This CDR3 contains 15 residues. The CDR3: CASRPPQGADQPQHF. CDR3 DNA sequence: TGTGCCAGCAGGCCACCACAGGGGGCAGATCAGCCCCAGCATTTT. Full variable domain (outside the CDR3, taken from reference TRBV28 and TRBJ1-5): DVKVTQSSRYLVKRTGEKVFLECVQDMDHENMFWYRQDPGLGLRLIYFSYDVKMKEKGDIPEGYSVSREKKERFSLILESASTNQTSMYLCASRPPQGADQPQHFGDGTRLSIL.

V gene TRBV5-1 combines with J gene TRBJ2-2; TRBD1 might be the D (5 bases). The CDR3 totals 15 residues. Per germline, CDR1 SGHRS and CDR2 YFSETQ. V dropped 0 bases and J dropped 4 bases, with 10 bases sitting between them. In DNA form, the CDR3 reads TGCGCCAGCAGCTTGGCCCAGGGCGGCACCGGGGAGCTGTTTTTT. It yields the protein CASSLAQGGTGELFF.

In DNA, the CDR3 is TGTGCCAGCAGCCTGACAGGGGTAGGTCAGCCCCAGCATTTT. This encodes CASSLTGVGQPQHF. The rearrangement links TRBV5-6 to TRBJ1-5; 8 bases match TRBD1. The length of the CDR3 is 14 residues. Per germline, CDR1 SGHDT and CDR2 YYEEEE. Trimming took 4 bases from V and 6 from J; bases not matched to a gene: 6.

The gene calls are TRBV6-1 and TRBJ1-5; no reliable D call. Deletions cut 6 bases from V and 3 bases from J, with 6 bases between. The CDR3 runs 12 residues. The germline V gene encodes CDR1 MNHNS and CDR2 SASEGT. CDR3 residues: CASRNSNQPQHF. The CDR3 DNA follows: TGTGCCAGCAGAAACTCCAATCAGCCCCAGCATTTT.

CDR3 nucleotides: TGTGCCAGTAGGACAGGGGGTGCTCGGCGTTTTGACGAAAAACTGTTTTTT. It yields the protein CASRTGGARRFDEKLFF. This chain links TRBV19 with TRBJ1-4; 9 positions match TRBD1. Germline V gene sequence: CDR1 LNHDA, CDR2 SQIVND (reference sequence). The CDR3 has 17 amino acids. V gave up 6 bases and J gave up 8 bases; unmatched junction bases: 16. Full variable domain (rest looked up from reference TRBV19 and TRBJ1-4): DGGITQSPKYLFRKEGQNVTLSCEQNLNHDAMYWYRQDPGQGLRLIYYSQIVNDFQKGDIAEGYSVSREKKESFPLTVTSAQKNPTAFYLCASRTGGARRFDEKLFFGSGTQLSVL.

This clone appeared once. The CDR3 is CASSETSGSGAETQYF. DNA for the CDR3: TGTGCCAGCAGTGAGACTAGCGGGAGTGGTGCGGAGACCCAGTACTTC. The chain recombines TRBV2 with TRBJ2-5; 12 bases map to TRBD2. Per germline, CDR1 SNHLY and CDR2 FYNNEI. J lost 5 bases, V lost 3 bases, and 7 bases had no gene match. The CDR3 has 16 residues.

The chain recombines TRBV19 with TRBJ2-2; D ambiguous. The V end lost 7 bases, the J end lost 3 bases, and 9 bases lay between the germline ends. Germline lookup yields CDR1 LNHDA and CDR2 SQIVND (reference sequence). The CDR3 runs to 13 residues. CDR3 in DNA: TGTGCCAGTACCTTCCCTCACACCGGGGAGCTGTTTTTT. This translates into CASTFPHTGELFF.

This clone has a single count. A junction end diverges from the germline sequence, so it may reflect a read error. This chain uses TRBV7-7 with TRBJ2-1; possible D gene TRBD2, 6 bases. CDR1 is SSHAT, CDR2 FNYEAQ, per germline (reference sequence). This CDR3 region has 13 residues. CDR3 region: CASSQGLNNEQFF. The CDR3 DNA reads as TGTGCTAGCAGCCAGGGACTTAACAATGAGCAGTTCTTC.

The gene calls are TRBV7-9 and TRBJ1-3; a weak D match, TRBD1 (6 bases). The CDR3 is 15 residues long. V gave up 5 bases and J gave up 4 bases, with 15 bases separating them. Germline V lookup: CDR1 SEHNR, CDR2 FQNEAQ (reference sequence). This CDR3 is CASSPGQNPGNTIYF. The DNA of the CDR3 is TGTGCCAGCAGCCCTGGACAGAACCCCGGAAACACCATATATTTT.

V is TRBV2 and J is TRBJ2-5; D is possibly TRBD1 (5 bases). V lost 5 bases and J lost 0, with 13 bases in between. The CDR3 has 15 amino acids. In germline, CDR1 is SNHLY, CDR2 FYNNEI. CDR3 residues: CASSRAQGNQETQYF. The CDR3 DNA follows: TGTGCCAGCAGTAGAGCGCAGGGCAACCAAGAGACCCAGTACTTC. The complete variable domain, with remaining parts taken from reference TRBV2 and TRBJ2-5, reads EPEVTQTPSHQVTQMGQEVILRCVPISNHLYFYWYRQILGQKVEFLVSFYNNEISEKSEIFDDQFSVERPDGSNFTLKIRSTKLEDSAMYFCASSRAQGNQETQYFGPGTRLLVL.

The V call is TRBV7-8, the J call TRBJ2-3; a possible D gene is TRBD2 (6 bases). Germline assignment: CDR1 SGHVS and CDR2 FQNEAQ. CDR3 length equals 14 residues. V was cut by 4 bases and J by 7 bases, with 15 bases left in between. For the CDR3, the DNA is TGTGCCAGCAGCTCTCCTAGCGAGGGTAATACGCAGTATTTT. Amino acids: CASSSPSEGNTQYF.

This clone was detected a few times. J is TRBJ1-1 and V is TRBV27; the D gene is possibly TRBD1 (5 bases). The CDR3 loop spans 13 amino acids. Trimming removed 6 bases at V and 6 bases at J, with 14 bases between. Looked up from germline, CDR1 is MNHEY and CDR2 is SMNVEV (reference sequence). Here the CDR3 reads CASRWAGGSEAFF. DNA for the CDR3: TGTGCCAGCAGATGGGCCGGGGGGTCTGAAGCTTTCTTT.

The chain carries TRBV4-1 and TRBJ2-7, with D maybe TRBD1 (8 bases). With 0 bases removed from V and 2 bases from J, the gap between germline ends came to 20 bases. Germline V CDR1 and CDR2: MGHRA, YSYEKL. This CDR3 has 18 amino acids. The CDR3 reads CASSQEGWGGTGTYEQYF. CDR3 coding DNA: TGCGCCAGCAGCCAAGAAGGGTGGGGGGGGACAGGAACCTACGAGCAGTACTTC.

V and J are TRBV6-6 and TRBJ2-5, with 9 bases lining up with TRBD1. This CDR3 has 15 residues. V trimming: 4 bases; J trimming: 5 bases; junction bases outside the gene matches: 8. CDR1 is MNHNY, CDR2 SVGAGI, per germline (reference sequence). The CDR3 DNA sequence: TGTGCCAGCAGTTCCGGGACAGGGAAAAGGGAGACCCAGTACTTC. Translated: CASSSGTGKRETQYF.

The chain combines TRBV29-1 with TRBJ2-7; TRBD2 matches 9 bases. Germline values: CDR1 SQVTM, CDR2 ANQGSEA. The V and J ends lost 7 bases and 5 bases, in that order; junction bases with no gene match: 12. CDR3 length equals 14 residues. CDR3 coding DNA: TGCAGCGCTATCCCTAGCGGGGTCCTGAACGAGCAGTACTTC. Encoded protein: CSAIPSGVLNEQYF.

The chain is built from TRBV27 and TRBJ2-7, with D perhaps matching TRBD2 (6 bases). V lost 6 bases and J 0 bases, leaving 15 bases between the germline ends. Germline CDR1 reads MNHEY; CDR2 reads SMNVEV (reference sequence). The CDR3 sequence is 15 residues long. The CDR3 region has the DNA TGTGCCAGCAGCCGGAGGGGTCTCGGCTCCTACGAGCAGTACTTC. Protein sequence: CASSRRGLGSYEQYF.

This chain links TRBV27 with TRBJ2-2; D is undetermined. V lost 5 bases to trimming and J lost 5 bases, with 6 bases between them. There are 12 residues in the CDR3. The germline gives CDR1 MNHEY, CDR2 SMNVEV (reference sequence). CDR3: CASSLRTGELFF. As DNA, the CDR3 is TGTGCCAGCAGTCTACGTACCGGGGAGCTGTTTTTT.

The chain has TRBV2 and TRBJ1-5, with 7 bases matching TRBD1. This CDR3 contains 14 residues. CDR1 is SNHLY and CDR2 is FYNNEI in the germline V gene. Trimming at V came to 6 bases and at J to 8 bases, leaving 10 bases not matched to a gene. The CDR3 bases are TGTGCCAGCAGCCTACAGGGGCGGGTCGAGCCCCAGCATTTT. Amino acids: CASSLQGRVEPQHF.

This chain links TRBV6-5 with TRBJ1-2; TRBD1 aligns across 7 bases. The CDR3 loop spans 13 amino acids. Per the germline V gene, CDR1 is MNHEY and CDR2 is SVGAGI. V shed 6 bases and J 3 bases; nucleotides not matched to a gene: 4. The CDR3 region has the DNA TGTGCCAGCAGCCACAGGGGAGACTATGGCTACACCTTC. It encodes CASSHRGDYGYTF.

The CDR3 DNA reads TGTGCCAGCAGCTTAAGACAGGGGGATGAAAAACTGTTTTTT. Translation: CASSLRQGDEKLFF. The chain recombines TRBV7-9 with TRBJ1-4, with 9 bases lining up with TRBD1. V was clipped by 2 bases and J by 6 bases; unmatched bases: 1. This CDR3 region has 14 residues. The germline V gene encodes CDR1 SEHNR and CDR2 FQNEAQ (reference sequence).

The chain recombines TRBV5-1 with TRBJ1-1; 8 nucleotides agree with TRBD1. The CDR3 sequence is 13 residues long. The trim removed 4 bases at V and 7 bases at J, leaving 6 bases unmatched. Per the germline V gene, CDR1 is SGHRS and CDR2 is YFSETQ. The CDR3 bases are TGCGCCAGCAGCCCCGGGACAGGAATTGAAGCTTTCTTT. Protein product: CASSPGTGIEAFF.

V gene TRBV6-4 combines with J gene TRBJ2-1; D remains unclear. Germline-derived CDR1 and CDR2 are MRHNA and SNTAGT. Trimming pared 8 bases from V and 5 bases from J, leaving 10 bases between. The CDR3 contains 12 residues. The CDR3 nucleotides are TGTGCCAGCTCGCGCCAAAACAATGAGCAGTTCTTC. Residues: CASSRQNNEQFF.

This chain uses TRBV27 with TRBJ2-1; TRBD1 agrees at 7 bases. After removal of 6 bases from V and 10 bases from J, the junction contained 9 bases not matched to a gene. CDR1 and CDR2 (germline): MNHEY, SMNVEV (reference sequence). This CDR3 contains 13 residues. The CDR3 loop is CASSLQGLQEQFF. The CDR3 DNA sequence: TGTGCCAGCAGCTTACAGGGGCTTCAGGAGCAGTTCTTC.